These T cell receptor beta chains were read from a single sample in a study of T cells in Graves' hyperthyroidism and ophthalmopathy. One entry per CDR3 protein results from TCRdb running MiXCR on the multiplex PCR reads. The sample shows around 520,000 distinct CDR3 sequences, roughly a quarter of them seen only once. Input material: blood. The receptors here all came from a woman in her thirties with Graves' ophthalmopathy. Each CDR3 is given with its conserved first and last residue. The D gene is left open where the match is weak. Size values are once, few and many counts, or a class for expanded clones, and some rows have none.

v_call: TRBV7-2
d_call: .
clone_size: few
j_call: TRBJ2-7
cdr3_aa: CASSFPGARTGEQYF
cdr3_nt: TGTGCCAGCAGCTTCCCCGGGGCGCGAACTGGAGAGCAGTACTTC

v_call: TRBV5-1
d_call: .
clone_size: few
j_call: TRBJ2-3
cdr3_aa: CASSAGQTSTDTQYF
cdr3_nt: TGCGCCAGCAGCGCGGGACAAACTAGCACAGATACGCAGTATTTT

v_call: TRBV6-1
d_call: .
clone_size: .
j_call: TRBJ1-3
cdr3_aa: CASHPGRGSGNTIYF
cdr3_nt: TGTGCCAGCCACCCGGGACGGGGCTCTGGAAACACCATATATTTT

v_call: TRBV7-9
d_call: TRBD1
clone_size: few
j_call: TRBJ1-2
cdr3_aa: CASSRGTASNYGYTF
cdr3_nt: TGTGCCAGCAGCAGAGGGACAGCTTCTAACTATGGCTACACCTTC

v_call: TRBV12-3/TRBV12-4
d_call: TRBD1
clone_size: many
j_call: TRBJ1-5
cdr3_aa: CASSWTGGTQPQHF
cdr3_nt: TGTGCCAGCAGTTGGACAGGGGGGACTCAGCCCCAGCATTTT

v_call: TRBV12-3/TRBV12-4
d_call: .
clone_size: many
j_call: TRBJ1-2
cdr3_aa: CASSYGPEVDGYTF
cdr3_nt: TGTGCCAGCAGTTACGGGCCGGAGGTAGATGGCTACACCTTC

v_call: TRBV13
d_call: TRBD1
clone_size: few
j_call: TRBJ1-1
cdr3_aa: CASTFDRGNTEAFF
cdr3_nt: TGTGCCAGCACCTTCGACAGGGGGAACACTGAAGCTTTCTTT

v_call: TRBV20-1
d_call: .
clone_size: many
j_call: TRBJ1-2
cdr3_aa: CSARDKPPHDGYTF
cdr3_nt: TGCAGTGCTAGAGACAAGCCACCTCATGATGGCTACACCTTC

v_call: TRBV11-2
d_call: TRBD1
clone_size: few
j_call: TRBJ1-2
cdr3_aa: CASSLDWDRVNYGYTF
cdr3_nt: TGTGCCAGCAGCTTAGATTGGGACAGGGTTAATTATGGCTACACCTTC

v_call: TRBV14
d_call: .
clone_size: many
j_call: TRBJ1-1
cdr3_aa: CASRTQGDHTEAFF
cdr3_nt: TGTGCCAGCAGGACTCAGGGAGATCACACTGAAGCTTTCTTT

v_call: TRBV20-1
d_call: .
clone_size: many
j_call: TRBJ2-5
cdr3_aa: CSARPLAKETQYF
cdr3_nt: TGCAGTGCTAGGCCACTGGCTAAGGAGACCCAGTACTTC

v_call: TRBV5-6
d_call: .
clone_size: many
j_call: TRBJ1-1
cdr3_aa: CASSMGLNTEAFF
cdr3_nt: TGTGCCAGCAGCATGGGGCTGAACACTGAAGCTTTCTTT

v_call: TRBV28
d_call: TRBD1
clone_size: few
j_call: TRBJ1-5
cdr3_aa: CASSAPFTGVSNQPQHF
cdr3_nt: TGTGCCAGCAGCGCGCCTTTTACAGGGGTTAGCAATCAGCCCCAGCATTTT

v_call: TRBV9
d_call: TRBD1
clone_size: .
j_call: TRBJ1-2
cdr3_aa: CASSPGTGMGYTF
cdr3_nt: TGTGCCAGCAGCCCCGGGACAGGGATGGGCTACACCTTC

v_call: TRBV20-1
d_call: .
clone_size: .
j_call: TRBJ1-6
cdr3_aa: CSATELISHNSPLHF
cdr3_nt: TGCAGCGCCACAGAATTGATTTCCCATAATTCACCCCTCCACTTT

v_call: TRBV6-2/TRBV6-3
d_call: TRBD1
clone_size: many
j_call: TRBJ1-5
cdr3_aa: CATGQGNQPQHF
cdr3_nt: TGTGCCACGGGACAGGGCAATCAGCCCCAGCATTTT

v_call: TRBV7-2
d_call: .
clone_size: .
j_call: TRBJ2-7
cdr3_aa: CASSLGRQVYEQYF
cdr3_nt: TGTGCCAGCAGCTTAGGGAGGCAGGTCTACGAGCAGTACTTC

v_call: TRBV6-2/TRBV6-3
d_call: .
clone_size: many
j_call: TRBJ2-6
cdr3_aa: CASSYGRHLSGANVLTF
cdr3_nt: TGTGCCAGCAGTTATGGGAGACACCTCTCTGGGGCCAACGTCCTGACTTTC

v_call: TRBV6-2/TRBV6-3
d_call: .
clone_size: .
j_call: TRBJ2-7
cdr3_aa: CASSLTMIHEQYF
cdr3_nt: TGTGCCAGCAGTCTGACAATGATCCACGAGCAGTACTTC

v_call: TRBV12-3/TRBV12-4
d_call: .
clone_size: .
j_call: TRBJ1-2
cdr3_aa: CASSLGTRNGYTF
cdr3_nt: TGTGCCAGCAGTTTAGGTACAAGGAATGGCTACACCTTC

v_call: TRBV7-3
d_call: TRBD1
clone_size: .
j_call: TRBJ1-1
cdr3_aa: CASSSRTGWMDTEASF
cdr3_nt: TGTGCCAGCAGCTCCCGGACAGGTTGGATGGACACTGAAGCTTCCTTT

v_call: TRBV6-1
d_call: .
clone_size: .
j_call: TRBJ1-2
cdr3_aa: CASSGGWDIANYTF
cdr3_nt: TGTGCCAGCAGCGGAGGTTGGGACATTGCAAACTACACCTTC

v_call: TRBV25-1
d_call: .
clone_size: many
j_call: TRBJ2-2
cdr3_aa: CASSDFSPLTGELFF
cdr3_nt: TGTGCCAGCAGTGATTTCTCCCCACTCACCGGGGAGCTGTTTTTT

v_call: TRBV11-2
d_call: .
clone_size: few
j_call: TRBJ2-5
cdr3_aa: CASSYLRGPQETKYF
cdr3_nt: TGTGCCAGCAGCTATTTACGGGGCCCACAAGAGACCAAGTACTTC

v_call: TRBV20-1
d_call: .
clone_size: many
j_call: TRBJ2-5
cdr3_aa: CSALAWSETQYF
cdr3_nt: TGCAGTGCTCTAGCGTGGTCCGAGACCCAGTACTTC

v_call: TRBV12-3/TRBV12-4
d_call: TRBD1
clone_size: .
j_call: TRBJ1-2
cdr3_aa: CASMGTGGSGYTF
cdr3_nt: TGTGCCAGCATGGGGACAGGGGGCAGTGGCTACACCTTC

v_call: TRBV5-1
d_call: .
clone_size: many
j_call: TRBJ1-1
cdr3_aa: CASSLGQKNTEAFF
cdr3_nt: TGCGCCAGCAGCTTGGGACAGAAGAACACTGAAGCTTTCTTT

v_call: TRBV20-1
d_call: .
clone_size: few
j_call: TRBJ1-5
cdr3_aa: CSARGPLSRYSNQPQHF
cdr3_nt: TGCAGTGCTAGAGGGCCCTTGAGTCGTTATAGCAATCAGCCCCAGCATTTT

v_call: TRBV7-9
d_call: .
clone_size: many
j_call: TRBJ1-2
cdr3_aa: CASESLYGYTF
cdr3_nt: TGTGCCAGCGAAAGTCTCTATGGCTACACCTTC

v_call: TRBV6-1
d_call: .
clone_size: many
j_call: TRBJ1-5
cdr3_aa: CASSGGVLTHQPQHF
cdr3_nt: TGTGCCAGCAGTGGAGGAGTGCTGACACATCAGCCCCAGCATTTT

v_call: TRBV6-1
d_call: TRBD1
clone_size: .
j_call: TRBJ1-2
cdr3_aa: CATSGTGDYGYTF
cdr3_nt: TGTGCCACCAGCGGGACAGGGGACTATGGCTACACCTTC

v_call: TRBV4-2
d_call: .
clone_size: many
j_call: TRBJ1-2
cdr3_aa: CASTIQQEGYGYTF
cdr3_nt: TGTGCCAGCACGATTCAACAAGAGGGGTATGGCTACACCTTC

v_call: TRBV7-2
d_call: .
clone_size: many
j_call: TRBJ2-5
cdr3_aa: CASSLGRQLETQYF
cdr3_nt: TGTGCCAGCAGCTTAGGGAGGCAGCTGGAGACCCAGTACTTC

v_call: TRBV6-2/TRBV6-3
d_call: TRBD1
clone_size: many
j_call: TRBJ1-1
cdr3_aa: CASSWTGAMNTEAFF
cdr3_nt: TGTGCCAGCAGCTGGACAGGGGCAATGAACACTGAAGCTTTCTTT

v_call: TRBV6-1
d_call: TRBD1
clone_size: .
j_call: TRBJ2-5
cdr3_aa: CASNIQRTGQETQYF
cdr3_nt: TGTGCCAGCAACATACAACGGACAGGGCAAGAGACCCAGTACTTC

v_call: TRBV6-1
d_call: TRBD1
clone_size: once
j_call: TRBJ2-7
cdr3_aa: CASPNPLDRIRYEQYF
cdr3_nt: TGTGCCAGCCCAAACCCGTTGGACAGGATCCGCTACGAGCAGTACTTC

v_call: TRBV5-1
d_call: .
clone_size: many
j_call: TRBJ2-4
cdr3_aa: CASSPTLENIQYF
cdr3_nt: TGCGCCAGCAGCCCGACACTCGAAAACATTCAGTACTTC

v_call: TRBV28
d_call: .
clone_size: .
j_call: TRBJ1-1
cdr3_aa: CASRGRREAFF
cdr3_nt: TGTGCCAGCAGAGGACGGCGTGAAGCTTTCTTT

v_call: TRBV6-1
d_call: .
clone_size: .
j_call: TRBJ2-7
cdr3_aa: CASRRSAGDYEQYF
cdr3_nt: TGTGCCAGCAGGCGCTCAGCTGGCGACTACGAGCAGTACTTC

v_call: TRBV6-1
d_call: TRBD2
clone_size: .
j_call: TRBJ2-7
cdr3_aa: CASSDTAGVCEQYF
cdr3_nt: TGTGCCAGCAGTGATACCGCGGGGGTCTGCGAGCAGTACTTC

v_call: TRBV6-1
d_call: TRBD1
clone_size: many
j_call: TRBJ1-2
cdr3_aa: CASSETPTGGGGYTF
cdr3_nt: TGTGCCAGCAGTGAGACACCGACAGGGGGTGGTGGCTACACCTTC

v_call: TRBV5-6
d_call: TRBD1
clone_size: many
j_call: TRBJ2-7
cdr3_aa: CASSRRWDRGAYEQYF
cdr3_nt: TGTGCCAGCAGCCGTCGGTGGGACAGGGGTGCCTACGAGCAGTACTTC

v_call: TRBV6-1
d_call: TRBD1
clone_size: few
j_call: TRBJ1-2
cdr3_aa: CASSVKAGGAYYGYTF
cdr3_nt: TGTGCCAGCAGTGTGAAGGCAGGGGGCGCCTATTATGGCTACACCTTC

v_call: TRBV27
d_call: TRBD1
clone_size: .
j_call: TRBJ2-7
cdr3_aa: CASSHGDRIYEQYF
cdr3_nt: TGTGCCAGCAGTCATGGGGACAGGATTTACGAGCAGTACTTC

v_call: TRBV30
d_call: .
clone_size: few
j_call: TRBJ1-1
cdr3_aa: CAWRQGGNTEAFF
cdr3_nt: TGTGCCTGGAGGCAGGGAGGGAACACTGAAGCTTTCTTT